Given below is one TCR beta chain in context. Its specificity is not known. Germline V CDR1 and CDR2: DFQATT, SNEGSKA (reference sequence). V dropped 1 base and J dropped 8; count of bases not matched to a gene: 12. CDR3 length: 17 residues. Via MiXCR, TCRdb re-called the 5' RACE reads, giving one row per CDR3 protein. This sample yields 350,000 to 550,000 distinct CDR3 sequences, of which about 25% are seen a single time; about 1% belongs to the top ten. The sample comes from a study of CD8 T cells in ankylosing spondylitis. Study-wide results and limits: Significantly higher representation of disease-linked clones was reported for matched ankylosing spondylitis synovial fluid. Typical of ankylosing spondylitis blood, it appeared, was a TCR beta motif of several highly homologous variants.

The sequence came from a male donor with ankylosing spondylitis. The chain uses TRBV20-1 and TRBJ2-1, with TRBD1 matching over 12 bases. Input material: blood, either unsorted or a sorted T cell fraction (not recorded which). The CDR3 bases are TGCAGTGCTAGAGTCCCGGGACAGGGGGCGACGAGGTATGAGCAGTTCTTC. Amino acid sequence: CSARVPGQGATRYEQFF.